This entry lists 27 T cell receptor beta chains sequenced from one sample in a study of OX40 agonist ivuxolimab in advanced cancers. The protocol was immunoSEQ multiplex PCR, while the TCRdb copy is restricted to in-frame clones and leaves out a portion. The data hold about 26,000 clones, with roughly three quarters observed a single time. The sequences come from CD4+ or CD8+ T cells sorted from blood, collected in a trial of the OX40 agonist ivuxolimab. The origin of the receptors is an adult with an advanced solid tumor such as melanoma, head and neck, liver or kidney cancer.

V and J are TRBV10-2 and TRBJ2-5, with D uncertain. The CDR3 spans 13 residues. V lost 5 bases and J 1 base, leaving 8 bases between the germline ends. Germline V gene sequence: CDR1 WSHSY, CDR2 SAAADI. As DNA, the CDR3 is TGCGCCAGCAGTTACGACTTCCAAGAGACCCAGTACTTC. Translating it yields CASSYDFQETQYF.

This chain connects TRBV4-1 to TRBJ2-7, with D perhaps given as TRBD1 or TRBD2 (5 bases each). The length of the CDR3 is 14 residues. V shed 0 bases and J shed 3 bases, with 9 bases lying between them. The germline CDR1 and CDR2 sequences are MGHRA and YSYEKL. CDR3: CASSQDRGYYEQYF. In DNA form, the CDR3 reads TGCGCCAGCAGCCAAGATCGGGGCTACTACGAGCAGTACTTC.

In nucleotides, the CDR3 is TGTGCCAGCAGCTTTAATGAGACCCAGTACTTC. Its protein is CASSFNETQYF. The chain couples TRBV5-4 to TRBJ2-5; D is unresolved. Germline CDR1 SGHNT, CDR2 YYREEE (reference sequence). The length of the CDR3 is 11 residues. Trimming took 2 bases from V and 5 from J, leaving 4 bases between them.

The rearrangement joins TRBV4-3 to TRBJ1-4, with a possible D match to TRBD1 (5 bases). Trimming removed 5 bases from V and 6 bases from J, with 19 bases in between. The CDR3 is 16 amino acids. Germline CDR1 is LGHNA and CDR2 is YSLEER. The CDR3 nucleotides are TGCGCCAGCAGCTCCCTCGGGACGGTGGATTATGAAAAACTGTTTTTT. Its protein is CASSSLGTVDYEKLFF.

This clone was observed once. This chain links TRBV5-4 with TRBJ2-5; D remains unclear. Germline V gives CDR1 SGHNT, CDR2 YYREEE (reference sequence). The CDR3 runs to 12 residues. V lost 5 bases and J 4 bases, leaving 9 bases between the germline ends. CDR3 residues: CASSLGRETQYF. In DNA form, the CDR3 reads TGTGCCAGCAGTTTAGGCCGAGAGACCCAGTACTTC.

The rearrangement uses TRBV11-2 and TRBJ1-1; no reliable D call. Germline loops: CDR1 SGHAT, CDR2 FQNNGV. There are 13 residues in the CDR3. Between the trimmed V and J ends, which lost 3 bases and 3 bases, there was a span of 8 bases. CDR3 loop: CASSFGWDTEAFF. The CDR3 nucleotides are TGTGCCAGCAGCTTTGGCTGGGACACTGAAGCTTTCTTT.

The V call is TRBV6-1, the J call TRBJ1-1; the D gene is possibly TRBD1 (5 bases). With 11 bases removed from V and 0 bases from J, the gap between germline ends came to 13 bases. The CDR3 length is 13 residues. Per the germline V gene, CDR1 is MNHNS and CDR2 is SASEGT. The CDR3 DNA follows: TGTGCCGGAAGGGACTTACTGAACACTGAAGCTTTCTTT. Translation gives CAGRDLLNTEAFF.

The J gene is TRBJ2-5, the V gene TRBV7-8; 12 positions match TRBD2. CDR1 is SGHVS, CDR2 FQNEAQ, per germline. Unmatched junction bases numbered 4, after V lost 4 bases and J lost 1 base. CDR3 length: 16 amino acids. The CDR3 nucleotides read TGTGCCAGCAGCTCCACTAGCGGGGGGCGCCAAGAGACCCAGTACTTC. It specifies CASSSTSGGRQETQYF.

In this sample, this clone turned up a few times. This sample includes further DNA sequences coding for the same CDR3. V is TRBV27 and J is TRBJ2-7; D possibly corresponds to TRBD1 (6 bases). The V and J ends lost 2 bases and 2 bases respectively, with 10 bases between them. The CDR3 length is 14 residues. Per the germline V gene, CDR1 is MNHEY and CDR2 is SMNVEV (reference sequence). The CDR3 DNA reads TGTGCCAGCAGTTTAGGGACAACCCCCTACGAGCAGTACTTC. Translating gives CASSLGTTPYEQYF.

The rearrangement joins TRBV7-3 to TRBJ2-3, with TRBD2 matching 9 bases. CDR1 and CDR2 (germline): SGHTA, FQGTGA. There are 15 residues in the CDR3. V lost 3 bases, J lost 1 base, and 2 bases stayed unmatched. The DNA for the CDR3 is TGTGCCAGCAGCTTTCTAGCGGGGCGCACAGATACGCAGTATTTT. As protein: CASSFLAGRTDTQYF.

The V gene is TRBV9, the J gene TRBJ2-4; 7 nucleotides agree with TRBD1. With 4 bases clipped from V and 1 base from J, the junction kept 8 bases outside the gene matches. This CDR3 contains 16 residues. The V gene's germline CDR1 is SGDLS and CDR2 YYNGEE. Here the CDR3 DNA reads TGTGCCAGCAGCCCCAGTCCGGGACAGGCCAAAAACATTCAGTACTTC. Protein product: CASSPSPGQAKNIQYF.

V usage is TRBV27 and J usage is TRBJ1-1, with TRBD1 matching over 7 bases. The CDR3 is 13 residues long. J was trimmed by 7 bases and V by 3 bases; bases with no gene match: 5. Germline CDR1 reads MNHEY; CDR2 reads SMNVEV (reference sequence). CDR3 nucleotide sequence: TGTGCCAGCAGTTTCCAGGGGGGGGTTGAAGCTTTCTTT. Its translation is CASSFQGGVEAFF.

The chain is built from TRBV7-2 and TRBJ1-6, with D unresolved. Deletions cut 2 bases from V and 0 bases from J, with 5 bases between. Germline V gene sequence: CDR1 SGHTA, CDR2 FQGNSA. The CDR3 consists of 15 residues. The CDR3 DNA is TGTGCCAGCAGCTTATTAAGCTCCTATAATTCACCCCTCCACTTT. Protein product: CASSLLSSYNSPLHF. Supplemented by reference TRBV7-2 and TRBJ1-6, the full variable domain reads GAGVSQSPSNKVTEKGKDVELRCDPISGHTALYWYRQSLGQGLEFLIYFQGNSAPDKSGLPSDRFSAERTGGSVSTLTIQRTQQEDSAVYLCASSLLSSYNSPLHFGNGTRLTVT.

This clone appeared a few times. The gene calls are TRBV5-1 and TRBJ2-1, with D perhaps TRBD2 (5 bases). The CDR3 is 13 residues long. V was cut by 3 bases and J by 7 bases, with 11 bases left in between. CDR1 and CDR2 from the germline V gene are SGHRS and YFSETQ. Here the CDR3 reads CASSWTTGNEQFF. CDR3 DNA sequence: TGCGCCAGCAGCTGGACGACGGGAAATGAGCAGTTCTTC.

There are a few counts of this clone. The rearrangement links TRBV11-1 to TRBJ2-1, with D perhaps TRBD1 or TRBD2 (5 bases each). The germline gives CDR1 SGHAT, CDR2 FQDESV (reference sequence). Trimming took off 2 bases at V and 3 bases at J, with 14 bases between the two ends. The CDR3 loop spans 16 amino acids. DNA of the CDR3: TGTGCCAGCAGCTTACAGAGGGCAGGGATCTACAATGAGCAGTTCTTC. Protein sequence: CASSLQRAGIYNEQFF. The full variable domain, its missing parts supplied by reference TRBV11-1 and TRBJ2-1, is EAEVAQSPRYKITEKSQAVAFWCDPISGHATLYWYRQILGQGPELLVQFQDESVVDDSQLPKDRFSAERLKGVDSTLKIQPAELGDSAMYLCASSLQRAGIYNEQFFGPGTRLTVL.

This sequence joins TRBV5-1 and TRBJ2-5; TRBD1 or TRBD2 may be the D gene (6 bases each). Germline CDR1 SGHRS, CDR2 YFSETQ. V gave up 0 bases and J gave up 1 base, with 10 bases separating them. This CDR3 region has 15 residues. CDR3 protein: CASSLAWGAQETQYF. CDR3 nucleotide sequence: TGCGCCAGCAGCTTGGCCTGGGGGGCCCAAGAGACCCAGTACTTC.

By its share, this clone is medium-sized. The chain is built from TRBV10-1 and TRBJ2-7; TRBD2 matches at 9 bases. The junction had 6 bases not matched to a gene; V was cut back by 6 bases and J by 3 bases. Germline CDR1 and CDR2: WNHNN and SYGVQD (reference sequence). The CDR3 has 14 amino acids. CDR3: CASSKTSGGYEQYF. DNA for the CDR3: TGCGCCAGCAGCAAGACTAGCGGAGGCTACGAGCAGTACTTC.

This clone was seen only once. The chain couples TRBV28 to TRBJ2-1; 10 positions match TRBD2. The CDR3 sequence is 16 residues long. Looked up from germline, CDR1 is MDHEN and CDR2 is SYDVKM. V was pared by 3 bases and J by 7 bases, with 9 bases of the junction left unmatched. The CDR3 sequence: CASSFLSSGSRNEQFF. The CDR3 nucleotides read TGTGCCAGCAGTTTTCTCTCTAGCGGGAGTCGTAATGAGCAGTTCTTC.

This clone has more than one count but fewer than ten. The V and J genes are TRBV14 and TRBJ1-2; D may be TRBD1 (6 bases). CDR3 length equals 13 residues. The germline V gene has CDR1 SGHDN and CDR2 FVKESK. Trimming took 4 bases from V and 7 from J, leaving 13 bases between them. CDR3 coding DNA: TGTGCCAGCAGCCGCGGGGGACACGGTGGCTACACCTTC. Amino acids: CASSRGGHGGYTF.

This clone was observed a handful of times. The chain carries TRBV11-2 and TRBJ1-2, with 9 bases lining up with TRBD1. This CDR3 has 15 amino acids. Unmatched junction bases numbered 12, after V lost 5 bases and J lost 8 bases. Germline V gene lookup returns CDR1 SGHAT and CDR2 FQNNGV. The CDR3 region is CASSHHTGQGGGYTF. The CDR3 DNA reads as TGTGCCAGCAGCCACCACACGGGACAGGGAGGAGGCTACACCTTC.

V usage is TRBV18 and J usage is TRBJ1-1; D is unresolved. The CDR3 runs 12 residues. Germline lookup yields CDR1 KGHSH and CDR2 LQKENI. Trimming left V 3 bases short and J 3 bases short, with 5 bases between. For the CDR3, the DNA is TGTGCCAGCTCACCTTTTGACACTGAAGCTTTCTTT. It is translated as CASSPFDTEAFF.

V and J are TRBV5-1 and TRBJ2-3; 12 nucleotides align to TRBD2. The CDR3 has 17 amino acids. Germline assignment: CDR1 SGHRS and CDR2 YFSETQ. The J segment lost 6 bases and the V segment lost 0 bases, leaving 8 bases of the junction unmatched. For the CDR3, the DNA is TGCGCCAGCAGCTTGGGGCTAGCGGGAGGGCCACAGGATACGCAGTATTTT. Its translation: CASSLGLAGGPQDTQYF.

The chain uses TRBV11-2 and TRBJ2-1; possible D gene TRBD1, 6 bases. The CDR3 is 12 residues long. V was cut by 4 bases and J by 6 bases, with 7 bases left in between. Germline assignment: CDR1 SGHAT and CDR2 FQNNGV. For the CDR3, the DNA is TGTGCCAGCAGCTGGACAGTCAATGAGCAGTTCTTC. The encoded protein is CASSWTVNEQFF.

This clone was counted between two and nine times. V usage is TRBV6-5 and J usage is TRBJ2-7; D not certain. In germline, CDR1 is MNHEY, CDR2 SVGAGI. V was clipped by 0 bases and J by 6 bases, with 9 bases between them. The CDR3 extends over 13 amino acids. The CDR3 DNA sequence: TGTGCCAGCAGTTACTCGATAAATGGCGAGCAGTACTTC. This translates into CASSYSINGEQYF.

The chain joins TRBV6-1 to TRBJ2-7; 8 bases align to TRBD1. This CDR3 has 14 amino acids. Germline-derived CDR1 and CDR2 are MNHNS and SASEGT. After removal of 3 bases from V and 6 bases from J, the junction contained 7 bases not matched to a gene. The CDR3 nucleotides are TGTGCCAGCAGTGATCTTTCAGGGGGCTTCGAGCAGTACTTC. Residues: CASSDLSGGFEQYF.

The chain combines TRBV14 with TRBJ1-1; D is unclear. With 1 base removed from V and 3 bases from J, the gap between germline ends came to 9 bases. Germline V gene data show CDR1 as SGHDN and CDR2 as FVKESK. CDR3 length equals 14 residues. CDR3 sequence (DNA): TGTGCCAGCAGCCAAGTGGGAGGGTACACTGAAGCTTTCTTT. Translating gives CASSQVGGYTEAFF.

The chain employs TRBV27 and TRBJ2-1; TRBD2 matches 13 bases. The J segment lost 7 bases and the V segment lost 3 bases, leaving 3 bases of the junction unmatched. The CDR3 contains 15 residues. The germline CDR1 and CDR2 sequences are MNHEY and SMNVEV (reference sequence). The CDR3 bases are TGTGCCAGCAGTTTTCTGACTAGCGGGAGGAATGAGCAGTTCTTC. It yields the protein CASSFLTSGRNEQFF.